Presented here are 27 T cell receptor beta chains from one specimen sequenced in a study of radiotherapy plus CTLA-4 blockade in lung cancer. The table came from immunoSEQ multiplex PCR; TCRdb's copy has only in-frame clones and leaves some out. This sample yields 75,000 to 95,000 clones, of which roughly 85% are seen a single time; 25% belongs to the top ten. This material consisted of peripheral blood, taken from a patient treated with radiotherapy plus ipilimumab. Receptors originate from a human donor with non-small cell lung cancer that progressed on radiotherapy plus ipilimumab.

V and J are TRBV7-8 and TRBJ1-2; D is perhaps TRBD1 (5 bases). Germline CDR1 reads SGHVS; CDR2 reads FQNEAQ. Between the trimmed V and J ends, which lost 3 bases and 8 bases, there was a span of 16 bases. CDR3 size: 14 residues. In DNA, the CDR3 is TGTGCCAGCAGCTTTCCAGGGACGACGTCCGGCTACACCTTC. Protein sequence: CASSFPGTTSGYTF.

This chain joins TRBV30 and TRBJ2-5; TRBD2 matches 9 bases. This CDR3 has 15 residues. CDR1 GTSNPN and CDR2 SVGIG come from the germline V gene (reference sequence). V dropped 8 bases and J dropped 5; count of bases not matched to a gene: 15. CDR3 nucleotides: TGTGCCGGGGGTGCCGGGGCGGGAGGGCCGGAGACCCAGTACTTC. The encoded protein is CAGGAGAGGPETQYF.

CDR3 protein: CASRMTGSRYGYTF. DNA of the CDR3: TGTGCCAGCAGGATGACAGGGTCGCGCTATGGCTACACCTTC. The rearrangement links TRBV28 to TRBJ1-2, with 7 positions matching TRBD1. V lost 6 bases and J lost 4; bases outside the gene matches: 8. Germline CDR1 and CDR2: MDHEN and SYDVKM. The CDR3 consists of 14 residues.

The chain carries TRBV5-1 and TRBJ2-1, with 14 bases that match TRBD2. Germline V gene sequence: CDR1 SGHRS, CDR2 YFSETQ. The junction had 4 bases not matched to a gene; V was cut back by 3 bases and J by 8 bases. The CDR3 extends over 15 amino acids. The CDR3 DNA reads TGCGCCAGCAGCTGGGGACTAGCGGGAGTTTATGAGCAGTTCTTC. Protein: CASSWGLAGVYEQFF.

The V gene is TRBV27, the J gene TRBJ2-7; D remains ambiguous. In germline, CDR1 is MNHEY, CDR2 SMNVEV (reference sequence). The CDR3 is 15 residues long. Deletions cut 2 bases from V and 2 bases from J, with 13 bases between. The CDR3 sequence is CASSLGVPSPYEQYV. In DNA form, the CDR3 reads TGTGCCAGCAGTTTAGGGGTCCCTTCGCCCTACGAGCAGTACGTC.

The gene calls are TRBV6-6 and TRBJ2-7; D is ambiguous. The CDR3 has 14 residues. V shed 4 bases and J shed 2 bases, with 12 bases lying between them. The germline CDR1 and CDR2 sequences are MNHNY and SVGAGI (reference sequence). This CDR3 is CASSSFPRTYEQYF. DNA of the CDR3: TGTGCCAGCAGTTCCTTCCCCCGGACCTACGAGCAGTACTTC.

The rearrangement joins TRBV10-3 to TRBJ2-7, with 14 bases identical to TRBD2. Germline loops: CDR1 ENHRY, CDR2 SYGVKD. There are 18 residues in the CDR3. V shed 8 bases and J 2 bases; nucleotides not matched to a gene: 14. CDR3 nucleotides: TGTGCCATCCGAACCGGGGGACTAGCGGGAGTAGGGACCTACGAGCAGTACTTC. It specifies CAIRTGGLAGVGTYEQYF.

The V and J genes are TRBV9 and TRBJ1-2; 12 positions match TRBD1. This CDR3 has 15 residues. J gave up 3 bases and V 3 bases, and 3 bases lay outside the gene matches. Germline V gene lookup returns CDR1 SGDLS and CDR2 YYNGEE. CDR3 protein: CASSAGTGGYYGYTF. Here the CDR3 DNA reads TGTGCCAGCAGCGCGGGGACAGGGGGCTACTATGGCTACACCTTC.

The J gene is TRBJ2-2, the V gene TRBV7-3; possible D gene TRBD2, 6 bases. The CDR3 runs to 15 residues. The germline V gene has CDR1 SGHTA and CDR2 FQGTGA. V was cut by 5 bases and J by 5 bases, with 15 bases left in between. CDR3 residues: CASSPNSAGTGELFF. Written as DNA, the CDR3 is TGTGCCAGCAGCCCCAACTCGGCGGGGACCGGGGAGCTGTTTTTT.

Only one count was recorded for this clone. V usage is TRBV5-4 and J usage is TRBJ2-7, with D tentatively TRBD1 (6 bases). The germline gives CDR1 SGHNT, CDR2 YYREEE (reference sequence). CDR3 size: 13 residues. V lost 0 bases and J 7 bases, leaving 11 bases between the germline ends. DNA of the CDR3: TGTGCCAGCAGCTTGGAACAGGGCGGGGAGCAGTACTTC. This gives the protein CASSLEQGGEQYF.

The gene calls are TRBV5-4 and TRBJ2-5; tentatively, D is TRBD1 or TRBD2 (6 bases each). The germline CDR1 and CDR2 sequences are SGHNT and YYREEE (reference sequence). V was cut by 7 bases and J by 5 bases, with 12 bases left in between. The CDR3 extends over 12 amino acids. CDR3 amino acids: CASSGGVETQYF. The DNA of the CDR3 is TGTGCCAGCTCCGGGGGCGTTGAGACCCAGTACTTC.

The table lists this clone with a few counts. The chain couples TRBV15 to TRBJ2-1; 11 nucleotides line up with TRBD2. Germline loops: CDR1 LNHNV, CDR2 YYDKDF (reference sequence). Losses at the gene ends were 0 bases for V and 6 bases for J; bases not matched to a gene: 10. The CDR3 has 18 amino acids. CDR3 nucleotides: TGTGCCACCAGCAGAGATCTCCGGGTAGCGGGAGGGGTCAATGAGCAGTTCTTC. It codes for CATSRDLRVAGGVNEQFF.

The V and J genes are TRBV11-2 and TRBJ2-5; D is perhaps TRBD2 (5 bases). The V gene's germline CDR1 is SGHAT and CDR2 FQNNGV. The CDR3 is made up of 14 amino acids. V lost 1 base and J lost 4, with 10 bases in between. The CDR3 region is CASSLGSGRETQYF. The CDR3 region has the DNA TGTGCCAGCAGCTTAGGGTCGGGGAGAGAGACCCAGTACTTC. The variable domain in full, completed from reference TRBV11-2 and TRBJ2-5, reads EAGVAQSPRYKIIEKRQSVAFWCNPISGHATLYWYQQILGQGPKLLIQFQNNGVVDDSQLPKDRFSAERLKGVDSTLKIQPAKLEDSAVYLCASSLGSGRETQYFGPGTRLLVL.

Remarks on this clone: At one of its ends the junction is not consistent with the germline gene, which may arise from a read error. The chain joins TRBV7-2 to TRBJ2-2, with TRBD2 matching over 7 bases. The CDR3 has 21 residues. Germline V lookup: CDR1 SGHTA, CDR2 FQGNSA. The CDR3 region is CASSVASHLTSEEANTGELFF. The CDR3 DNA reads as TGTGCCAGCAGCGTAGCAAGCCACCTCACTAGCGAAGAAGCGAACACCGGGGAGCTGTTTTTT.

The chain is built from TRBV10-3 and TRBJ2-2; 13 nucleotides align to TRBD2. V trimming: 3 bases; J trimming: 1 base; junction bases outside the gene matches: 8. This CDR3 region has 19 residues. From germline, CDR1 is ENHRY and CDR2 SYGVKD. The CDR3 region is CAISDSGLAGEMNTGELFF. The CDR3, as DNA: TGTGCCATCAGTGACTCCGGACTAGCGGGAGAGATGAACACCGGGGAGCTGTTTTTT.

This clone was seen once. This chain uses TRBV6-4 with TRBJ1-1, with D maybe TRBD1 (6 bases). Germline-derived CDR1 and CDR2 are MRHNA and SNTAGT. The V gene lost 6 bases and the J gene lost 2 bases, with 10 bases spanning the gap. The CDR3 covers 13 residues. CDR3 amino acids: CASSQTGNTEAFF. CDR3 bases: TGTGCCAGCAGCCAGACAGGTAACACTGAAGCTTTCTTT.

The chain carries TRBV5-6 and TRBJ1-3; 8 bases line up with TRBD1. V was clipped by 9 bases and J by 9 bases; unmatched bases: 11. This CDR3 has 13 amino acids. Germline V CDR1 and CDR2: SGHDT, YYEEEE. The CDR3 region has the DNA TGTGCCACCCAGGCCAGGGGGCAGTCCACCATATATTTT. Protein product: CATQARGQSTIYF.

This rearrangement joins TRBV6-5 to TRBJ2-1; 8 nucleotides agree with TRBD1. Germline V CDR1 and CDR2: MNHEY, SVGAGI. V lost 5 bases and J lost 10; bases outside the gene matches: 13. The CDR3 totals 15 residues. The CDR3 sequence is CASSPASGQGREQFF. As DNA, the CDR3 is TGTGCCAGCAGTCCGGCGAGCGGACAGGGACGGGAGCAGTTCTTC.

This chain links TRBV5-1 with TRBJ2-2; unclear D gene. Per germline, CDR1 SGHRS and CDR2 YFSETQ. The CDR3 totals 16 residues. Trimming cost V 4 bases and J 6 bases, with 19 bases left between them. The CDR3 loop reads CASSPGSAGVPGELFF. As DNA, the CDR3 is TGCGCCAGCAGCCCAGGATCAGCAGGAGTCCCCGGGGAGCTGTTTTTT.

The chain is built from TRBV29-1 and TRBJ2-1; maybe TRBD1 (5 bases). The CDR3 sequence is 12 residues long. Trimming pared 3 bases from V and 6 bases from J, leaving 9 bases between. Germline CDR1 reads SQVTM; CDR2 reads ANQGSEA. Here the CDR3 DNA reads TGCAGCGTTGACAGGGCCCTCAATGAGCAGTTCTTC. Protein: CSVDRALNEQFF.

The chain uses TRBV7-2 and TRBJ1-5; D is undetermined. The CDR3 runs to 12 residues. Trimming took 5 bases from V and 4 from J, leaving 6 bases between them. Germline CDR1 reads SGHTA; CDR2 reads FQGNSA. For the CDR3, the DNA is TGTGCCAGCAGCGTTCAGAATCAGCCCCAGCATTTT. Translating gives CASSVQNQPQHF. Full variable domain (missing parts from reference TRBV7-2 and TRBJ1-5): GAGVSQSPSNKVTEKGKDVELRCDPISGHTALYWYRQSLGQGLEFLIYFQGNSAPDKSGLPSDRFSAERTGGSVSTLTIQRTQQEDSAVYLCASSVQNQPQHFGDGTRLSIL.

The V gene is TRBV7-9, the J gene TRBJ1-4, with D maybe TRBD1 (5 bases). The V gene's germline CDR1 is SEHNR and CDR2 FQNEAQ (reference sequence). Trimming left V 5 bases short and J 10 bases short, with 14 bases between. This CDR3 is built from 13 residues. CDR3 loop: CASSGGSGGKLFF. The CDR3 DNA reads TGTGCCAGCAGCGGTGGGAGCGGGGGAAAACTGTTTTTT.

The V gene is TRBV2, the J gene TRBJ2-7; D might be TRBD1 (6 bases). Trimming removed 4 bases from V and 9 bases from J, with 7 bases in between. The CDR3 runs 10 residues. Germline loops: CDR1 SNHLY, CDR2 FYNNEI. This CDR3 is CASSGGGQYF. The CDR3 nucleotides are TGTGCCAGCAGTGGAGGGGGGCAGTACTTC.

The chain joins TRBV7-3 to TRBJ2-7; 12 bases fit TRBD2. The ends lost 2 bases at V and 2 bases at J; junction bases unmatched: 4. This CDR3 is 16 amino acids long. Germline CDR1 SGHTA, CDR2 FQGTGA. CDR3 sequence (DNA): TGTGCCAGCAGCTTAGCAGGGACTAGCGGGCCCTACGAGCAGTACTTC. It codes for CASSLAGTSGPYEQYF.

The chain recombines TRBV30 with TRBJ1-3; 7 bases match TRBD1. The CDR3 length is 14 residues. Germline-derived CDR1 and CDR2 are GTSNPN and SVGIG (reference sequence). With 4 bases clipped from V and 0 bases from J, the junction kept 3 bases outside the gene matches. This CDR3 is CAWTRTGSGNTIYF. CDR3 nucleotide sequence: TGTGCCTGGACCCGGACAGGCTCTGGAAACACCATATATTTT.

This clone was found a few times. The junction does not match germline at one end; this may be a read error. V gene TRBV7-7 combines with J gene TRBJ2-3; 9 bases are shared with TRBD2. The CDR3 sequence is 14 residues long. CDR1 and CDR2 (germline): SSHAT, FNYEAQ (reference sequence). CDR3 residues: CASSLAGVSDTQYF. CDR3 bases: TGTGCTAGCAGCTTAGCGGGAGTCTCAGATACGCAGTATTTT.

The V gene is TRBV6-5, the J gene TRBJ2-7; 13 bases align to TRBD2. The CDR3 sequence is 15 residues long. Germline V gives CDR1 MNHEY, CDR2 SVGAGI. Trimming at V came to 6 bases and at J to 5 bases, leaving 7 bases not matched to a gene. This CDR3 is CASSGLAGVPHEQYF. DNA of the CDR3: TGTGCCAGCAGCGGACTAGCGGGAGTTCCCCACGAGCAGTACTTC.